These 30 T cell receptor beta chains were sequenced from one sample in a study of T cell changes during pregnancy in multiple sclerosis. The assay was immunoSEQ multiplex PCR, and TCRdb's table has in-frame clones only and misses some. Of tens of thousands of clones listed, roughly 88% are singletons. Here the sequenced sample was peripheral blood, taken in the third trimester of pregnancy. Every receptor here comes from a female donor with multiple sclerosis, enrolled in a pregnancy study.

The chain is built from TRBV18 and TRBJ1-3; no clear D. The CDR3 length is 14 residues. Trimming shortened V by 3 bases and J by 3 bases, and 9 bases separated the two germline ends. Germline CDR1 is KGHSH and CDR2 is LQKENI. CDR3 protein: CASSPRRVGNTIYF. CDR3 DNA sequence: TGTGCCAGCTCACCCAGGAGGGTTGGAAACACCATATATTTT.

The CDR3 sequence: CASSPQGRLYGYTF. DNA for the CDR3: TGTGCCAGTAGTCCACAGGGAAGGCTCTATGGCTACACCTTC. The chain joins TRBV19 to TRBJ1-2, with a weak D call TRBD1 (6 bases). Looked up from germline, CDR1 is LNHDA and CDR2 is SQIVND (reference sequence). CDR3 size: 14 residues. The ends were cut back, 5 bases at V and 4 bases at J, with 14 bases in the middle.

The J gene is TRBJ1-1, the V gene TRBV2; D not resolved. The CDR3 is made up of 14 amino acids. V was cut by 7 bases and J by 4 bases, with 16 bases left in between. Germline lookup yields CDR1 SNHLY and CDR2 FYNNEI. The CDR3 region has the DNA TGTGCCAGCACCCCCAGTAATGCGGGCACTGAAGCTTTCTTT. Translated, it gives CASTPSNAGTEAFF.

This clone was detected once. The chain couples TRBV6-1 to TRBJ2-7, with 7 positions matching TRBD1. The CDR3 length is 13 residues. J was trimmed by 3 bases and V by 9 bases; bases with no gene match: 8. Germline V CDR1 and CDR2: MNHNS, SASEGT. The CDR3 nucleotides are TGTGCCAGTGTTTACTACAGGGGCTACGAGCAGTACTTC. Translated: CASVYYRGYEQYF.

DNA for the CDR3: TGTGCCAGAAGCTTATCCGGGTATGGGACTGAAGCTTTCTTT. It yields the protein CARSLSGYGTEAFF. The chain joins TRBV7-5 to TRBJ1-1. TRBV7-5 is a pseudogene segment. This CDR3 region has 14 residues.

V usage is TRBV4-1 and J usage is TRBJ1-3; weak D call: TRBD1 (5 bases). The CDR3 covers 15 residues. Germline V gene sequence: CDR1 MGHRA, CDR2 YSYEKL. The V end lost 4 bases, the J end lost 6 bases, and 16 bases lay between the germline ends. The DNA for the CDR3 is TGCGCCAGCAGCCGGGGGGGGATGTATGAAAACACCATATATTTT. Its translation is CASSRGGMYENTIYF.

The V gene is TRBV27, the J gene TRBJ1-6; weak D call: TRBD1 (6 bases). V lost 2 bases and J lost 8, with 10 bases in between. Germline V gives CDR1 MNHEY, CDR2 SMNVEV (reference sequence). The CDR3 is made up of 14 amino acids. This CDR3 reads CASSLTGQHSPLHF. As DNA, the CDR3 is TGTGCCAGCAGTTTAACAGGGCAGCATTCACCCCTCCACTTT.

The chain couples TRBV12-5 to TRBJ2-1; 9 bases map to TRBD1. CDR1 LGHNT and CDR2 FRNRAP come from the germline V gene. The CDR3 runs to 18 residues. With V trimmed by 0 bases and J by 2 bases, 8 bases remained unmatched. The CDR3 is CASGLVEFRDRAYNEQFF. CDR3 sequence (DNA): TGTGCTAGTGGTTTGGTCGAATTTCGGGACAGGGCCTACAATGAGCAGTTCTTC.

The rearrangement uses TRBV30 and TRBJ1-1; 7 nucleotides align to TRBD1. Germline loops: CDR1 GTSNPN, CDR2 SVGIG (reference sequence). The CDR3 contains 12 residues. V shed 4 bases and J 5 bases; nucleotides not matched to a gene: 4. Here the CDR3 reads CAWMRGLTEAFF. In DNA, the CDR3 is TGTGCCTGGATGAGGGGGCTAACTGAAGCTTTCTTT.

The genes are TRBV30 and TRBJ2-2; D is perhaps TRBD1 (6 bases). The CDR3 totals 15 residues. Trimming took off 5 bases at V and 2 bases at J, with 15 bases between the two ends. Germline loops: CDR1 GTSNPN, CDR2 SVGIG (reference sequence). CDR3 residues: CAWEQGWINTGELFF. The CDR3 bases are TGTGCCTGGGAACAGGGTTGGATTAACACCGGGGAGCTGTTTTTT.

The J gene is TRBJ1-5, the V gene TRBV15; tentatively, D is TRBD1 (6 bases). V lost 3 bases and J 4 bases, leaving 16 bases between the germline ends. The CDR3 is 16 residues long. Per germline, CDR1 LNHNV and CDR2 YYDKDF (reference sequence). The CDR3 nucleotides are TGTGCCACCAGCAGCTCCTCCAGGGGACTAAATCAGCCCCAGCATTTT. Its protein is CATSSSSRGLNQPQHF.

The chain has TRBV6-1 and TRBJ2-1; TRBD1 matches at 11 bases. Losses at the gene ends were 3 bases for V and 3 bases for J; bases not matched to a gene: 1. The germline gives CDR1 MNHNS, CDR2 SASEGT. The CDR3 has 15 amino acids. DNA for the CDR3: TGTGCCAGCAGTGAGGGGACAGGGGGCTACAATGAGCAGTTCTTC. Translating gives CASSEGTGGYNEQFF.

The chain links TRBV4-3 to TRBJ1-2, with D unresolved. There are 16 residues in the CDR3. The germline V and J ends were trimmed by 0 bases and 0 bases, with 11 bases remaining between them. The V gene's germline CDR1 is LGHNA and CDR2 YSLEER. CDR3 DNA: TGCGCCAGCAGCCAAGAGGTCCCCAGCGCTAACTATGGCTACACCTTC. It encodes CASSQEVPSANYGYTF.

This sequence joins TRBV4-1 and TRBJ1-1, with D tentatively TRBD1 (6 bases). Trimming shortened V by 4 bases and J by 4 bases, and 16 bases separated the two germline ends. The CDR3 contains 15 residues. Germline CDR1 and CDR2: MGHRA and YSYEKL. The CDR3 protein is CASSLGPGESTEAFF. In nucleotides, the CDR3 is TGCGCCAGCAGCCTTGGGCCAGGGGAGAGCACTGAAGCTTTCTTT.

This clone was seen a single time. CDR3: CASSRTGGEQYF. The CDR3 DNA reads as TGTGCCAGCAGCCGAACAGGGGGCGAGCAGTACTTC. The rearrangement links TRBV11-3 to TRBJ2-7, with 8 bases lining up with TRBD1. This CDR3 comprises 12 residues. The junction had 3 bases not matched to a gene; V was cut back by 5 bases and J by 6 bases. Per the germline V gene, CDR1 is SGHNT and CDR2 is YENEEA.

The chain links TRBV28 to TRBJ1-1; D gene ambiguous. In germline, CDR1 is MDHEN, CDR2 SYDVKM. The V end lost 6 bases, the J end lost 2 bases, and 16 bases lay between the germline ends. The CDR3 contains 15 residues. For the CDR3, the DNA is TGTGCCAGCAGCTCCCCGGGTACGGTTAACACTGAAGCTTTCTTT. Translated: CASSSPGTVNTEAFF.

The chain links TRBV7-9 to TRBJ2-1; 7 positions match TRBD1. The germline CDR1 and CDR2 sequences are SEHNR and FQNEAQ (reference sequence). The CDR3 has 16 residues. Trimming took 5 bases from V and 5 from J; bases not matched to a gene: 12. CDR3 protein: CASSPYRDRNHNEQFF. DNA of the CDR3: TGTGCCAGCAGCCCATACCGGGACAGAAATCACAATGAGCAGTTCTTC.

In nucleotides, the CDR3 is TGTGCCAGCAGCAGGCCCGACAGGGGGCGAGTCTATGGCTACACCTTC. It specifies CASSRPDRGRVYGYTF. V is TRBV7-2 and J is TRBJ1-2, with 10 nucleotides matching TRBD1. V was pared by 5 bases and J by 4 bases, with 10 bases of the junction left unmatched. Germline CDR1 reads SGHTA; CDR2 reads FQGNSA. The CDR3 extends over 16 amino acids.

The rearrangement joins TRBV19 to TRBJ2-2; 11 nucleotides match TRBD1. Germline trimming cut 4 bases from V and 3 bases from J; bases unmatched to any gene: 4. Germline CDR1 is LNHDA and CDR2 is SQIVND (reference sequence). The CDR3 sequence is 16 residues long. The DNA for the CDR3 is TGTGCCAGTAGTAGGGGACAGGGGGGCTACACCGGGGAGCTGTTTTTT. Translation gives CASSRGQGGYTGELFF.

The chain couples TRBV5-1 to TRBJ2-3; D may be TRBD1 (5 bases). The length of the CDR3 is 14 residues. The V end was cut by 3 bases, the J end by 4 bases, with 12 bases between. CDR1 SGHRS and CDR2 YFSETQ come from the germline V gene. The CDR3 DNA reads as TGCGCCAGCAGCTCTTTGACAGATTCAGATACGCAGTATTTT. This translates into CASSSLTDSDTQYF. Together with reference TRBV5-1 and TRBJ2-3, the CDR3 gives the full variable domain: KAGVTQTPRYLIKTRGQQVTLSCSPISGHRSVSWYQQTPGQGLQFLFEYFSETQRNKGNFPGRFSGRQFSNSRSEMNVSTLELGDSALYLCASSSLTDSDTQYFGPGTRLTVL.

J is TRBJ1-4 and V is TRBV7-9, with D maybe TRBD1 (6 bases). The germline CDR1 and CDR2 sequences are SEHNR and FQNEAQ (reference sequence). The V and J ends lost 5 bases and 8 bases respectively, with 9 bases between them. This CDR3 region has 12 residues. The CDR3 spells CASSLDREKLFF. CDR3 bases: TGTGCCAGCAGCCTCGACAGGGAAAAACTGTTTTTT.

This clone has only one observation. The CDR3 sequence: CASSIRDTPSEAFF. The DNA for the CDR3 is TGTGCCAGCAGCATAAGGGACACCCCGTCTGAAGCTTTCTTT. This chain connects TRBV4-2 to TRBJ1-1; D might be TRBD1 (6 bases). This CDR3 comprises 14 residues. Germline loops: CDR1 LGHNA, CDR2 YNFKEQ. V dropped 5 bases and J dropped 6 bases, with 16 bases sitting between them.

The chain carries TRBV9 and TRBJ1-2, with 11 bases aligning to TRBD1. Germline assignment: CDR1 SGDLS and CDR2 YYNGEE. The length of the CDR3 is 16 residues. V gave up 4 bases and J gave up 4 bases; unmatched junction bases: 9. The CDR3 DNA sequence: TGTGCCAGCAGCCCGCAGGACAGGGGGCGAGGCTATGGCTACACCTTC. Translated, it gives CASSPQDRGRGYGYTF. Supplemented by reference TRBV9 and TRBJ1-2, the full variable domain reads DSGVTQTPKHLITATGQRVTLRCSPRSGDLSVYWYQQSLDQGLQFLIQYYNGEERAKGNILERFSAQQFPDLHSELNLSSLELGDSALYFCASSPQDRGRGYGYTFGSGTRLTVV.

The chain combines TRBV5-1 with TRBJ2-7; 7 positions agree with TRBD1. The germline gives CDR1 SGHRS, CDR2 YFSETQ. Germline trimming cut 2 bases from V and 5 bases from J; bases unmatched to any gene: 10. The CDR3 consists of 15 residues. DNA of the CDR3: TGCGCCAGCAGCTTTCAACAGGGGATATTCAACGAGCAGTACTTC. Translating it yields CASSFQQGIFNEQYF.

V gene TRBV7-9 combines with J gene TRBJ1-6; no firm D call. The germline gives CDR1 SEHNR, CDR2 FQNEAQ (reference sequence). The CDR3 has 13 amino acids. Trimming cost V 1 base and J 11 bases, with 9 bases left between them. CDR3 loop: CASSLEAGTPLHF. The DNA of the CDR3 is TGTGCCAGCAGCTTAGAGGCGGGAACACCCCTCCACTTT.

The V and J genes are TRBV6-5 and TRBJ1-6, with 9 positions matching TRBD1. The germline V gene encodes CDR1 MNHEY and CDR2 SVGAGI. The CDR3 is 14 amino acids. The trim removed 4 bases at V and 8 bases at J, leaving 3 bases unmatched. CDR3 coding DNA: TGTGCCAGCAGTTTGGACAGGGGCGATTCACCCCTCCACTTT. It is translated as CASSLDRGDSPLHF.

Of note for this clone: At one end the junction does not follow the germline gene, possibly because of a read error. This chain links TRBV5-1 with TRBJ2-7, with TRBD1 matching 7 bases. CDR1 SGHRS and CDR2 YFSETQ come from the germline V gene. The CDR3 is made up of 15 amino acids. The CDR3 sequence is CASRLRQGGFYEQYF. The DNA of the CDR3 is TGCGCCAGCCGCTTAAGACAGGGCGGATTCTACGAGCAGTACTTC.

This clone was picked up one time. This chain connects TRBV6-1 to TRBJ1-1; weak D call: TRBD1 (6 bases). CDR1 MNHNS and CDR2 SASEGT come from the germline V gene. V was trimmed by 2 bases and J by 11 bases, leaving 15 bases between them. The CDR3 has 13 amino acids. CDR3 DNA: TGTGCCAGCAGTGAACGAGCAGGGGCCTCGGCTTTCTTT. This codes for CASSERAGASAFF.

This clone has only one observation. The chain couples TRBV19 to TRBJ1-2; 9 bases align to TRBD1. CDR3 length: 15 residues. Trimming at V came to 4 bases and at J to 8 bases, leaving 11 bases not matched to a gene. From germline, CDR1 is LNHDA and CDR2 SQIVND (reference sequence). CDR3 loop: CASSTLDRGLQGYTF. DNA for the CDR3: TGTGCCAGTAGTACCCTCGACAGGGGGTTACAGGGCTACACCTTC.

The V and J genes are TRBV11-1 and TRBJ2-7; a weak D match, TRBD2 (5 bases). CDR1 is SGHAT and CDR2 is FQDESV in the germline V gene (reference sequence). V gave up 5 bases and J gave up 7 bases, with 15 bases separating them. The CDR3 consists of 13 residues. CDR3 bases: TGTGCCAGCAGCGGTCGGGCCACGGGGGAGCAGTACTTC. This encodes CASSGRATGEQYF. Full variable domain (missing parts from reference TRBV11-1 and TRBJ2-7): EAEVAQSPRYKITEKSQAVAFWCDPISGHATLYWYRQILGQGPELLVQFQDESVVDDSQLPKDRFSAERLKGVDSTLKIQPAELGDSAMYLCASSGRATGEQYFGPGTRLTVT.